This TCR beta chain was captured in a study of CD8 T cells in ankylosing spondylitis. Overall study findings and caveats: In the blood and synovial fluid of reactive arthritis, some motif variants had been previously reported. Clones linked to disease, bearing a CD8+ phenotype, were relatively rare in peripheral blood. Reports say disease-linked clones showed up significantly more in matched ankylosing spondylitis synovial fluid.

This clonotype showed up just a few times. Its antigen is not known. Losses at the gene ends were 4 bases for V and 4 bases for J; bases not matched to a gene: 14. Germline values: CDR1 PRHDT, CDR2 FYEKMQ (reference sequence). The CDR3 loop spans 17 amino acids. Molecular-barcoded quantitative 5'-RACE produced these TCR beta libraries. TCRdb used MiXCR to reprocess the 5' RACE reads, holding one entry per CDR3 protein. The sample holds about 360,000 distinct CDR3 sequences; 20% are singletons and the top ten take around 13%. This sequence joins TRBV13 and TRBJ2-3; TRBD2 agrees at 7 bases. This TCR derives from a male donor with ankylosing spondylitis or in good health (not recorded which). The sample comprised blood, either unsorted or a sorted T cell fraction (not recorded which). DNA for the CDR3: TGTGCCAGCAGCTCCCTGACAGAACCTAGCGGTGCAGATACGCAGTATTTT. Its translation is CASSSLTEPSGADTQYF.